This TCR beta chain came from a study of blood T cells in healthy people across ages. Germline V lookup: CDR1 SNHLY, CDR2 FYNNEI. The CDR3 is made up of 13 amino acids. V was clipped by 5 bases and J by 5 bases; unmatched bases: 5. A minimum of 5 micrograms of total RNA was extracted per sample. A second PCR, run for about 6 to 11 cycles, used a sample-barcoded 5' primer plus a J-beta primer mix. Paired-end reads containing CDR3 totaled no fewer than 2.5 million for each sample. TCRdb reanalysed the 5' RACE reads using MiXCR and keeps one entry per CDR3 protein. The table includes roughly 800,000 distinct CDR3 sequences, roughly 64% detected once.

Sequencing input: blood. The sequence was obtained from a man aged 25 to 40 in good health. J is TRBJ2-5 and V is TRBV2; 7 bases line up with TRBD1. CDR3 amino acids: CASSKTGPETQYF. As DNA, the CDR3 is TGTGCCAGCAGTAAGACAGGGCCGGAGACCCAGTACTTC.